One sample yielded the 3 T cell receptor beta chains listed below, sequenced in a study of blood T cell repertoires in COVID-19. The table came from immunoSEQ multiplex PCR; TCRdb's copy has only in-frame clones and leaves some out. The table shows more than 300,000 clones, with more than 70% occurring only once. The sequenced sample consisted of peripheral blood. The receptors derive from a woman aged 25 to 39 with COVID-19, enrolled during active disease.

J is TRBJ1-2 and V is TRBV3-1 (or the pseudogene TRBV3-2); the D gene is possibly TRBD1 (5 bases). The germline gives CDR1 LGHDT, CDR2 YNNKEL (reference sequence). V dropped 2 bases and J dropped 7 bases, with 11 bases sitting between them. The CDR3 runs to 13 residues. In DNA form, the CDR3 reads TGTGCCAGCAGCCAACTTGGAGGGGTTGGCTACACCTTC. Its protein product is CASSQLGGVGYTF.

The chain is built from TRBV9 and TRBJ2-7; D is possibly TRBD2 (6 bases). This CDR3 comprises 12 residues. The germline V and J ends were trimmed by 4 bases and 8 bases, with 13 bases remaining between them. Germline V gene lookup returns CDR1 SGDLS and CDR2 YYNGEE. CDR3 sequence (DNA): TGTGCCAGCAGCAAAGGGCGGGAACAGCAGTACTTC. It specifies CASSKGREQQYF.

The chain links TRBV30 to TRBJ2-7; 10 bases are a match to TRBD1. The V gene's germline CDR1 is GTSNPN and CDR2 SVGIG (reference sequence). The CDR3 totals 14 residues. Trimming at V came to 4 bases and at J to 3 bases, leaving 6 bases not matched to a gene. Written as DNA, the CDR3 is TGTGCCTGGATCGGGACAGGGGATTTCTACGAGCAGTACTTC. Protein: CAWIGTGDFYEQYF.